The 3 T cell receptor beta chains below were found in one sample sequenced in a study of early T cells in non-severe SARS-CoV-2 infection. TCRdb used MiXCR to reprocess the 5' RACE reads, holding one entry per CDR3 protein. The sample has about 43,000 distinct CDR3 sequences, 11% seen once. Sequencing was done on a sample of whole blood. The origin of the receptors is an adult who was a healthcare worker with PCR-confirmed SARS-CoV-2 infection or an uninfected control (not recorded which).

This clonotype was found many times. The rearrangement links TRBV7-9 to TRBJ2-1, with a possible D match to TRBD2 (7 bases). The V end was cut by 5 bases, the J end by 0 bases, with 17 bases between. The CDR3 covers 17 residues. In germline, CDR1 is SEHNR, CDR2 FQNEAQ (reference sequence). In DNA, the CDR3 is TGTGCCAGCAGCCCCACCCGGGGGGCGAGCTCCTACAATGAGCAGTTCTTC. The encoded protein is CASSPTRGASSYNEQFF.

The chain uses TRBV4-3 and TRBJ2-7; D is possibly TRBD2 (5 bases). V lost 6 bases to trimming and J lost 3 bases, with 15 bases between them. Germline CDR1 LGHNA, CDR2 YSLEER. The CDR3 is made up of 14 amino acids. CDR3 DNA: TGCGCCAGCAGTTCATTAGCCGGGAACTACGAGCAGTACTTC. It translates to CASSSLAGNYEQYF.

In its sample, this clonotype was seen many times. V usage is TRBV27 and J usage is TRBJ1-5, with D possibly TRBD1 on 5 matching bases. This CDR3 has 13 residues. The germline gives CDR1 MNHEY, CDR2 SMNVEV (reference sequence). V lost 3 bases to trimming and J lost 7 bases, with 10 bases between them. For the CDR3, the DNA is TGTGCCAGCAGTTTCTCCAGGGACCAGCCCCAGCATTTT. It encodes CASSFSRDQPQHF.